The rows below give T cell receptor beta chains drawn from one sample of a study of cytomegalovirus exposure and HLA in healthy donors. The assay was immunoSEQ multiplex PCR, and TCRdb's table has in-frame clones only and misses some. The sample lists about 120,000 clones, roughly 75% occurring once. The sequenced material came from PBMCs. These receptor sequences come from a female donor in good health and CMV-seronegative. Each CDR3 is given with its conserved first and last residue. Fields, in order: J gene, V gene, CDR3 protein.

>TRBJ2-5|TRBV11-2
CASSSRTGIETQYF
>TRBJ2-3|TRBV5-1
CASSLAGATDTQYF
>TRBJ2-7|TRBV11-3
CASSPVDRGARDEQYF
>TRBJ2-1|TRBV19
CASSILLLAGGNHHNEQFF
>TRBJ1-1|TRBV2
CASSDSGGGTEAFF
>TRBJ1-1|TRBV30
CAWEGDRGRSVAEAFF
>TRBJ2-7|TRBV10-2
CASRRREAYEQYF
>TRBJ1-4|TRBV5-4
CASSPGTGGHEKLFF
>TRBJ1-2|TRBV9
CASSPLEGPFYGYTF
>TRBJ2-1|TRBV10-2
CASSESIDRKMFF
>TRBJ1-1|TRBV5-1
CASSLDRRQVVTEAFF
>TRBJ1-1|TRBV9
CASSLGQGGDTEAFF
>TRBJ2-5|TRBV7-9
CASSLRTGGETQYF
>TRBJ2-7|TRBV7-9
CASSSVGQGKDYEQYF
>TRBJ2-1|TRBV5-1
CASSPDPTSSYNEQFF
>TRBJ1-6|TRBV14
CASSQDTGLPFPRLHF